A single TCR beta chain is shown here with its context. Its antigen remains unidentified. No much larger clonotype is one base removed from it; base qualities were not supplied. The sample originates from a study of T cell changes during pregnancy in multiple sclerosis (dated by TCRdb to about 2019). Regarding the complete study: The study examined how the T cell repertoire changed over the course of pregnancy in women with multiple sclerosis.

Libraries were prepared through the immunoSEQ multiplex PCR assay. TCRdb's version of the immuneACCESS table is confined to in-frame rearrangements and falls short of the full clone set. An unresolved V gene accounts for under half of the shortfall where checked; the remainder is of unknown origin. This sample holds roughly 100,000 clones; about nine tenths were observed only once. The ten largest clones capture about 1.7% of the sample. The clonotype originates from a female donor in good health, enrolled as a control in a pregnancy study. Sample: peripheral blood, taken after pregnancy.

The CDR3 amino acid sequence is: CASSPRQGAAGNTIYF. The DNA sequence reads TGTGCCAGCAGCCCCAGACAGGGGGCTGCTGGAAACACCATATATTTT. The rearranged chain carries TRBV7-2 and TRBJ1-3, with 10 central nucleotides matching TRBD1. The CDR3 runs 16 residues from the cysteine to the phenylalanine. The kept DNA is CDR3 alone, 48 bases in frame from the first base. The germline V end is reduced by 5 bases and the J end by 2 bases; junction bases left unmatched: 6. According to the germline V gene, CDR1 reads SGHTA and CDR2 reads FQGNSA. This CDR3, with the reference TRBV7-2 and TRBJ1-3 proteins standing in past its ends, gives the full variable domain GAGVSQSPSNKVTEKGKDVELRCDPISGHTALYWYRQSLGQGLEFLIYFQGNSAPDKSGLPSDRFSAERTGGSVSTLTIQRTQQEDSAVYLCASSPRQGAAGNTIYFGEGSWLTVV.